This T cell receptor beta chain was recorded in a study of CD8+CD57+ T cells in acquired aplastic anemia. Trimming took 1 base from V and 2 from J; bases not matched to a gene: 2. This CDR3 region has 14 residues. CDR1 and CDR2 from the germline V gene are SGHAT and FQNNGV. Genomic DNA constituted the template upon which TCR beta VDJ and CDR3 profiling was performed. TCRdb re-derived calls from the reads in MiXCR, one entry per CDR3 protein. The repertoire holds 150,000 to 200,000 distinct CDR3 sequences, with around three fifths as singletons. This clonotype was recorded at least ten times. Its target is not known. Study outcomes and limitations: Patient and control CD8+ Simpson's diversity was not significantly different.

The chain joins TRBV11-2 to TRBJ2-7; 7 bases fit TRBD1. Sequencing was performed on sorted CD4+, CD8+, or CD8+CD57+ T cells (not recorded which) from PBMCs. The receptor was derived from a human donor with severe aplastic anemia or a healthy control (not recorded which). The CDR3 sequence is CASSLGGQTYEQYF. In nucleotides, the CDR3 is TGTGCCAGCAGCTTAGGGGGACAGACCTACGAGCAGTACTTC.